This T cell receptor (beta chain) stems from a study of spatial heterogeneity in lung cancer. Study context: Sequence detection consistently recorded a greater number of beta-chain than alpha-chain sequences. TCR and UMI combinations that were unique each appeared, on average, more than ten times in raw reads.

TCRdb reprocessed the 5' RACE reads with MiXCR, giving one entry per CDR3 protein. The table lists some 83,000 distinct CDR3 sequences, roughly 8% of them singletons. Between the trimmed V and J ends, which lost 3 bases and 6 bases, there was a span of 10 bases. The germline V gene encodes CDR1 SGDLS and CDR2 YYNGEE. This CDR3 spans 13 amino acids. The time point here: sample taken at primary tumor resection. Study results and limitations: Ubiquitous expanded tumor TCRs appeared in blood more at resection than follow-up.

This clonotype has ten or more counts. What it binds is unknown. The clonotype was recovered from a male donor with early-stage non-small cell lung cancer. The material sequenced was PBMCs, taken at surgery. The rearrangement joins TRBV9 to TRBJ1-5, with TRBD1 as a possible D gene (6 bases). The CDR3 sequence is CASSDTGFQPQHF. The CDR3 DNA is TGTGCCAGCAGCGACACAGGGTTTCAGCCCCAGCATTTT.